The 26 T cell receptor beta chains below were found in one sample sequenced in a study of monozygotic twins with inflammatory bowel disease. TCRdb reprocessed the 5' RACE reads, with one entry per CDR3 protein and no DNA. In all, the sample yields more than 300,000 distinct CDR3 sequences. The sample taken for sequencing was blood. These receptor sequences come from a human donor with ulcerative colitis or Crohn's disease, or a healthy co-twin of an affected twin (not recorded which).

The rearrangement links TRBV7-2 to TRBJ1-4; the TRBD1 assignment by TCRdb is unverifiable without DNA. CDR1 and CDR2 (germline): SGHTA, FQGNSA. The CDR3 has 14 amino acids. This CDR3 reads CASSRRSGGEKLFF.

The V gene is TRBV2, the J gene TRBJ2-3; TCRdb returns TRBD1, unconfirmable since there is no DNA. Germline assignment: CDR1 SNHLY and CDR2 FYNNEI. The CDR3 loop spans 15 amino acids. The CDR3 region is CASTLRDKRTDTQYF.

The genes are TRBV5-6 and TRBJ2-3; the TCRdb D gene call, TRBD1, has no DNA to confirm it. Germline V lookup: CDR1 SGHDT, CDR2 YYEEEE. The CDR3 length is 15 residues. The CDR3 is CASSFLGTGGDTQYF.

V usage is TRBV11-2 and J usage is TRBJ2-7. Germline V gene data show CDR1 as SGHAT and CDR2 as FQNNGV. This CDR3 has 14 residues. CDR3: CASSLGRFSYEQYF.

This chain connects TRBV3-1 to TRBJ2-3; TCRdb's D call, TRBD1, is unchecked because there is no DNA. The CDR3 length is 18 residues. Germline-derived CDR1 and CDR2 are LGHDT and YNNKEL (reference sequence). CDR3 protein: CASSRGRGGRYSTDTQYF.

The gene calls are TRBV11-2 and TRBJ2-3. The CDR3 has 15 residues. CDR1 SGHAT and CDR2 FQNNGV come from the germline V gene. The CDR3 sequence is CASSLIGLDSDTQYF.

The rearrangement links TRBV7-3 to TRBJ1-3; there is no DNA to check the TCRdb D call of TRBD1. In germline, CDR1 is SGHTA, CDR2 FQGTGA. The CDR3 totals 15 residues. The CDR3 spells CASSPGQGVGNTIYF.

J is TRBJ2-7 and V is TRBV6-5; without DNA, the TCRdb call of TRBD2 cannot be checked. This CDR3 has 14 residues. CDR1 is MNHEY, CDR2 SVGAGI, per germline. CDR3 sequence: CASSYPAGGGVQYF.

The V gene is TRBV7-9, the J gene TRBJ2-4; without DNA, the TCRdb call of TRBD1 cannot be checked. Germline V gene lookup returns CDR1 SEHNR and CDR2 FQNEAQ (reference sequence). The CDR3 is 14 residues long. The CDR3 loop is CASSPPGVKNIQYF.

The chain joins TRBV7-2 to TRBJ2-5; the D call of TRBD1 rests on TCRdb alone, since no DNA is present to check it. Germline CDR1 reads SGHTA; CDR2 reads FQGNSA. This CDR3 has 14 amino acids. This chain's CDR3 is CASSWAGERETQYF.

The chain has TRBV7-2 and TRBJ1-4; checking the TCRdb D call of TRBD1 is not possible without DNA. This CDR3 has 12 amino acids. Germline V gene data show CDR1 as SGHTA and CDR2 as FQGNSA. The CDR3 reads CAAGRANEKLFF.

The chain uses TRBV6-5 and TRBJ2-1. The V gene's germline CDR1 is MNHEY and CDR2 SVGAGI. The CDR3 spans 17 residues. The CDR3 protein is CASSYSVLGGSYNEQFF.

The chain links TRBV24-1 to TRBJ2-5. Germline V CDR1 and CDR2: KGHDR, SFDVKD. The CDR3 is 15 residues long. CDR3 region: CVTSGGTPNQETQYF.

The chain couples TRBV2 to TRBJ1-5. Germline assignment: CDR1 SNHLY and CDR2 FYNNEI. The CDR3 has 15 amino acids. The CDR3 is CASSVGPLSNQPQHF.

The rearrangement links TRBV20-1 to TRBJ2-1; without DNA, the TCRdb call of TRBD2 cannot be checked. Germline V CDR1 and CDR2: DFQATT, SNEGSKA (reference sequence). The CDR3 is made up of 14 amino acids. Here the CDR3 reads CSVTLYGINNEQFF.

The CDR3 region is CSARDSSASGGYETQYF. The rearrangement links TRBV20-1 to TRBJ2-5; the D call from TCRdb, TRBD2, cannot be confirmed without DNA. Per germline, CDR1 DFQATT and CDR2 SNEGSKA (reference sequence). The CDR3 is made up of 17 amino acids.

CDR3 loop: CATSRVNNEQFF. The J gene is TRBJ2-1, the V gene TRBV15. The CDR3 runs 12 residues. Germline CDR1 LNHNV, CDR2 YYDKDF (reference sequence).

V is TRBV5-8 and J is TRBJ1-6; there is no DNA to check the TCRdb D call of TRBD1. Germline CDR1 and CDR2: SGHTS and YDEGEE. This CDR3 has 14 amino acids. This chain's CDR3 is CASKDRIGNSPLHF.

This CDR3 reads CASSQGGLKPNYGYTF. V gene TRBV4-2 combines with J gene TRBJ1-2. This CDR3 has 16 amino acids. Germline CDR1 reads LGHNA; CDR2 reads YNFKEQ.

The chain carries TRBV20-1 and TRBJ1-5. Germline assignment: CDR1 DFQATT and CDR2 SNEGSKA (reference sequence). The CDR3 has 12 residues. This chain's CDR3 is CSASDGDQPQHF.

This rearrangement joins TRBV27 to TRBJ2-1; the D gene TCRdb calls, TRBD2, cannot be checked with no DNA. Germline CDR1 reads MNHEY; CDR2 reads SMNVEV (reference sequence). This CDR3 region has 17 residues. CDR3 protein: CASSLLLSAGYYNEQFF.

This CDR3 reads CASSSSSSTDTQYF. This chain joins TRBV7-9 and TRBJ2-3. The CDR3 consists of 14 residues. In germline, CDR1 is SEHNR, CDR2 FQNEAQ (reference sequence). Drawing the rest from reference TRBV7-9 and TRBJ2-3, the complete variable domain is DTGVSQNPRHKITKRGQNVTFRCDPISEHNRLYWYRQTLGQGPEFLTYFQNEAQLEKSRLLSDRFSAERPKGSFSTLEIQRTEQGDSAMYLCASSSSSSTDTQYFGPGTRLTVL.

V and J are TRBV7-2 and TRBJ2-5; TCRdb selects TRBD2, and the lack of DNA leaves this call unchecked. The germline V gene has CDR1 SGHTA and CDR2 FQGNSA. This CDR3 is 15 amino acids long. This CDR3 is CASSLELAGSRTQYF.

The chain has TRBV7-9 and TRBJ2-7; the D call of TRBD1 rests on TCRdb alone, since no DNA is present to check it. CDR1 is SEHNR and CDR2 is FQNEAQ in the germline V gene (reference sequence). This CDR3 is built from 15 residues. The CDR3 here is CASSHRDRAFHEQYF. Drawing the rest from reference TRBV7-9 and TRBJ2-7, the complete variable domain is DTGVSQNPRHKITKRGQNVTFRCDPISEHNRLYWYRQTLGQGPEFLTYFQNEAQLEKSRLLSDRFSAERPKGSFSTLEIQRTEQGDSAMYLCASSHRDRAFHEQYFGPGTRLTVT.

The J gene is TRBJ1-4, the V gene TRBV5-1; as DNA is missing, the TRBD1 call by TCRdb cannot be tested. Looked up from germline, CDR1 is SGHRS and CDR2 is YFSETQ. This CDR3 contains 14 residues. The chain's CDR3 is CASSRDSYNEKLFF. The full variable domain, in which reference TRBV5-1 and TRBJ1-4 provide the parts outside the CDR3, is KAGVTQTPRYLIKTRGQQVTLSCSPISGHRSVSWYQQTPGQGLQFLFEYFSETQRNKGNFPGRFSGRQFSNSRSEMNVSTLELGDSALYLCASSRDSYNEKLFFGSGTQLSVL.

The rearrangement joins TRBV5-1 to TRBJ2-3. The CDR3 covers 15 residues. Germline V gene data show CDR1 as SGHRS and CDR2 as YFSETQ. This chain's CDR3 is CASSPQRTSTDTQYF.